The 30 T cell receptor beta chains listed next were all sequenced from one sample in a study of shared clonotypes between healthy human individuals. The repertoire was sequenced with immunoSEQ multiplex PCR; TCRdb's copy has only in-frame clones and lacks some. The sample carries about 2.4 million clones, just over 90% recorded once. The sequenced material came from naive CD4+ T cells sorted from blood. The subset was: CD45RA+ positively selected. All receptors come from a young man in good health.

This chain uses TRBV6-6 with TRBJ1-2; tentative D call: TRBD1 (5 bases). Germline V gives CDR1 MNHNY, CDR2 SVGAGI (reference sequence). Trimming removed 0 bases from V and 12 bases from J, with 11 bases in between. This CDR3 region has 12 residues. The CDR3 reads CASSYSGTVNTF. For the CDR3, the DNA is TGTGCCAGCAGTTACTCGGGGACGGTCAACACCTTC.

A note on this clone: Other DNA sequences from this sample encode an identical CDR3 as well. The V call is TRBV7-9, the J call TRBJ2-7; D is unresolved. This CDR3 is 11 amino acids long. V was trimmed by 2 bases and J by 6 bases, leaving 5 bases between them. Germline V CDR1 and CDR2: SEHNR, FQNEAQ (reference sequence). CDR3 in DNA: TGTGCCAGCAGCTTATCCCGCGAGCAGTACTTC. Residues: CASSLSREQYF.

The rearrangement joins TRBV30 to TRBJ1-1; 8 bases line up with TRBD1. J lost 4 bases, V lost 0 bases, and 4 bases had no gene match. This CDR3 spans 14 amino acids. Germline-derived CDR1 and CDR2 are GTSNPN and SVGIG (reference sequence). CDR3 nucleotide sequence: TGTGCCTGGAGTGTTCAGGGGGCGGTCACTGAAGCTTTCTTT. Protein product: CAWSVQGAVTEAFF.

The DNA for the CDR3 is TGTGCCAGCAGTACAGGGTTCAACACTGAAGCTTTCTTT. Amino acid sequence: CASSTGFNTEAFF. V usage is TRBV25-1 and J usage is TRBJ1-1; a possible D gene is TRBD1 (6 bases). Trimming cost V 5 bases and J 2 bases, with 9 bases left between them. There are 13 residues in the CDR3. CDR1 and CDR2 from the germline V gene are MGHDK and SYGVNS.

Comment on this clone: Distinct nucleotide sequences in the sample also encode this CDR3. The V and J genes are TRBV5-1 and TRBJ2-1; D unresolved. Germline V gives CDR1 SGHRS, CDR2 YFSETQ. CDR3 length equals 15 residues. Trimming left V 0 bases short and J 0 bases short, with 7 bases between. The DNA for the CDR3 is TGCGCCAGCAGCTTGGGGCGGAGCTCCTACAATGAGCAGTTCTTC. It specifies CASSLGRSSYNEQFF.

The chain joins TRBV19 to TRBJ2-2; 9 nucleotides align to TRBD1. From germline, CDR1 is LNHDA and CDR2 SQIVND (reference sequence). This CDR3 contains 19 residues. The trim removed 5 bases at V and 1 base at J, leaving 14 bases unmatched. The CDR3 loop is CASSPRTGQGSKNTGELFF. The CDR3 DNA follows: TGTGCCAGTAGTCCCCGGACGGGACAGGGATCGAAGAACACCGGGGAGCTGTTTTTT.

In the case of this clone: Other DNA sequences in this sample translate to the same CDR3. This rearrangement joins TRBV4-3 to TRBJ2-7; weak D call: TRBD1 (5 bases). V lost 0 bases and J 2 bases, leaving 5 bases between the germline ends. The CDR3 is 13 residues long. The V gene's germline CDR1 is LGHNA and CDR2 YSLEER. The CDR3 here is CASSQEQAYEQYF. The CDR3 coding sequence is TGCGCCAGCAGCCAAGAACAGGCCTACGAGCAGTACTTC.

V and J are TRBV27 and TRBJ2-3; 10 bases are a match to TRBD2. The CDR3 is 16 amino acids. CDR1 is MNHEY and CDR2 is SMNVEV in the germline V gene (reference sequence). J gave up 4 bases and V 7 bases, and 11 bases lay outside the gene matches. CDR3 amino acids: CASKLAGVPSSDTQYF. CDR3 DNA: TGTGCCAGCAAGCTAGCGGGAGTTCCTAGTTCAGATACGCAGTATTTT.

This clone appeared a single time. The chain carries TRBV6-5 and TRBJ1-1; D ambiguous. V dropped 6 bases and J dropped 0 bases, with 8 bases sitting between them. The CDR3 has 13 residues. Per the germline V gene, CDR1 is MNHEY and CDR2 is SVGAGI. In DNA form, the CDR3 reads TGTGCCAGCAGATCGACACTGAACACTGAAGCTTTCTTT. Its protein is CASRSTLNTEAFF.

The rearrangement links TRBV23-1 to TRBJ2-3; no clear D. TRBV23-1 is assigned to the ORF class and has an uncertain function. The V and J ends lost 9 bases and 4 bases respectively, with 17 bases between them. The CDR3 runs to 14 residues. The CDR3 reads CARIRTTNPDTQYF. The CDR3 nucleotides read TGCGCCAGAATTCGGACGACCAATCCAGATACGCAGTATTTT.

A single count supports this clone. V gene TRBV6-6 combines with J gene TRBJ1-1; a possible D gene is TRBD1 (6 bases). V was pared by 5 bases and J by 1 base, with 11 bases between. Germline-derived CDR1 and CDR2 are MNHNY and SVGAGI (reference sequence). The CDR3 contains 14 residues. CDR3: CASSTLQGNTEAFF. CDR3 sequence (DNA): TGTGCCAGCAGTACGTTACAGGGGAACACTGAAGCTTTCTTT.

The genes are TRBV5-1 and TRBJ2-2; D is tentatively TRBD1 or TRBD2 (5 bases each). Germline CDR1 and CDR2: SGHRS and YFSETQ. This CDR3 region has 15 residues. V lost 4 bases and J 5 bases, leaving 15 bases between the germline ends. The CDR3 region has the DNA TGCGCCAGCAGCGTTATGGGGGAGCGTACCGGGGAGCTGTTTTTT. It encodes CASSVMGERTGELFF.

As to this clone: At the DNA level, this CDR3 is encoded by other sequences in the same sample as well. The CDR3 spells CASSLGGRDQPQHF. The CDR3 DNA is TGCGCCAGCAGCTTGGGGGGGCGGGATCAGCCCCAGCATTTT. The chain uses TRBV5-1 and TRBJ1-5; perhaps TRBD1 as D (6 bases). The CDR3 covers 14 residues. V was trimmed by 0 bases and J by 5 bases, leaving 9 bases between them. Germline V gives CDR1 SGHRS, CDR2 YFSETQ.

V gene TRBV11-3 combines with J gene TRBJ2-5; unclear D gene. Trimming pared 1 base from V and 1 base from J, leaving 13 bases between. CDR1 and CDR2 (germline): SGHNT, YENEEA. This CDR3 has 16 residues. The CDR3 reads CASSLGIGKGQETQYF. DNA for the CDR3: TGTGCCAGCAGCTTAGGGATAGGGAAGGGCCAAGAGACCCAGTACTTC.

The chain joins TRBV7-9 to TRBJ1-4, with 11 positions matching TRBD1. Germline CDR1 and CDR2: SEHNR and FQNEAQ (reference sequence). CDR3 length equals 16 residues. V lost 3 bases and J lost 7; bases outside the gene matches: 7. DNA of the CDR3: TGTGCCAGCAGCTTCCGGACAGGGGGCGCGGGTGAAAAACTGTTTTTT. This translates into CASSFRTGGAGEKLFF.

This clone appeared a few times. The V and J genes are TRBV9 and TRBJ1-5; D is unresolved. In germline, CDR1 is SGDLS, CDR2 YYNGEE. The V end lost 0 bases, the J end lost 0 bases, and 7 bases lay between the germline ends. There are 15 residues in the CDR3. This chain's CDR3 is CASSVDDVSNQPQHF. For the CDR3, the DNA is TGTGCCAGCAGCGTAGACGATGTTAGCAATCAGCCCCAGCATTTT.

V usage is TRBV7-2 and J usage is TRBJ2-1, with 9 bases lining up with TRBD1. CDR3 length equals 15 residues. V gave up 4 bases and J gave up 6 bases; unmatched junction bases: 7. Per the germline V gene, CDR1 is SGHTA and CDR2 is FQGNSA. CDR3 sequence reads: CASSWDRVRGNEQFF. CDR3 nucleotides: TGTGCCAGCAGCTGGGACAGGGTGAGAGGCAATGAGCAGTTCTTC.

The gene calls are TRBV7-2 and TRBJ2-1; 12 nucleotides agree with TRBD2. The CDR3 has 15 residues. Trimming removed 5 bases from V and 7 bases from J; junction bases left unmatched: 6. Germline CDR1 reads SGHTA; CDR2 reads FQGNSA. CDR3 in amino acids: CASSGGTSGLNEQFF. The CDR3 DNA reads as TGTGCCAGCAGCGGCGGGACTAGCGGGTTGAATGAGCAGTTCTTC.

The V call is TRBV5-1, the J call TRBJ2-5; D is unresolved. The V end lost 5 bases, the J end lost 1 base, and 15 bases lay between the germline ends. The CDR3 length is 15 residues. Germline values: CDR1 SGHRS, CDR2 YFSETQ. The CDR3 region has the DNA TGCGCCAGCAGGCCTACCGGGCCGCCCCAAGAGACCCAGTACTTC. Translating gives CASRPTGPPQETQYF.

CDR3 in amino acids: CAWSVQFGLGKQYF. In nucleotides, the CDR3 is TGTGCCTGGAGTGTCCAATTCGGACTCGGAAAGCAGTACTTC. The chain employs TRBV30 and TRBJ2-7; perhaps TRBD2 as D (5 bases). The CDR3 sequence is 14 residues long. CDR1 is GTSNPN, CDR2 SVGIG, per germline (reference sequence). Trimming shortened V by 0 bases and J by 8 bases, and 17 bases separated the two germline ends.

This chain links TRBV10-1 with TRBJ2-5; D not certain. The germline CDR1 and CDR2 sequences are WNHNN and SYGVQD (reference sequence). V was pared by 8 bases and J by 6 bases, with 16 bases between. CDR3 length equals 13 residues. CDR3 loop: CASRFRVRKTQYF. In nucleotides, the CDR3 is TGCGCCAGCCGGTTTAGGGTGAGGAAGACCCAGTACTTC.

The chain joins TRBV6-1 to TRBJ2-1; unclear D gene. This CDR3 spans 9 amino acids. V lost 2 bases, J lost 11 bases, and 1 base lay in between. Germline V lookup: CDR1 MNHNS, CDR2 SASEGT. In DNA, the CDR3 is TGTGCCAGCAGTGAAAAGCAGTTCTTC. Protein sequence: CASSEKQFF.

V usage is TRBV7-9 and J usage is TRBJ2-3; no firm D call. CDR1 SEHNR and CDR2 FQNEAQ come from the germline V gene (reference sequence). The CDR3 has 14 amino acids. Trimming left V 5 bases short and J 0 bases short, with 9 bases between. In DNA form, the CDR3 reads TGTGCCAGCAGCCAAGGCCGCAGCACAGATACGCAGTATTTT. It codes for CASSQGRSTDTQYF.

This clone was picked up one time. The chain combines TRBV30 with TRBJ2-1; TRBD2 agrees at 11 bases. Germline CDR1 reads GTSNPN; CDR2 reads SVGIG (reference sequence). V gave up 8 bases and J gave up 3 bases; unmatched junction bases: 9. CDR3 length: 15 amino acids. CDR3 DNA: TGTGCCCGAAGTTTGGGGACTAGCGGCTACAATGAGCAGTTCTTC. It yields the protein CARSLGTSGYNEQFF.

This clone was detected a few times. The chain is built from TRBV7-2 and TRBJ1-5; a possible D gene is TRBD1 (5 bases). CDR3 length: 15 residues. V was cut by 5 bases and J by 0 bases, with 11 bases left in between. CDR1 SGHTA and CDR2 FQGNSA come from the germline V gene. DNA for the CDR3: TGTGCCAGCAGCAGGGGACGGAATAGCAATCAGCCCCAGCATTTT. The encoded protein is CASSRGRNSNQPQHF.

The V call is TRBV9, the J call TRBJ1-6, with D tentatively TRBD1 (6 bases). Trimming took off 0 bases at V and 10 bases at J, with 17 bases between the two ends. The V gene's germline CDR1 is SGDLS and CDR2 YYNGEE. This CDR3 comprises 16 residues. The CDR3 bases are TGTGCCAGCAGCGTAGAGGGGGGAGCAGTCCGATCACCCCTCCACTTT. Encoded protein: CASSVEGGAVRSPLHF.

V and J are TRBV6-1 and TRBJ1-2, with a possible D match to TRBD1 (6 bases). The CDR3 consists of 12 residues. Germline lookup yields CDR1 MNHNS and CDR2 SASEGT. Trimming removed 8 bases from V and 1 base from J, with 8 bases in between. This chain's CDR3 is CASQGINYGYTF. CDR3 nucleotide sequence: TGTGCCAGCCAGGGGATTAACTATGGCTACACCTTC.

The chain links TRBV2 to TRBJ1-6; tentatively, D is TRBD1 (6 bases). From germline, CDR1 is SNHLY and CDR2 FYNNEI. CDR3 length: 13 residues. V was pared by 6 bases and J by 10 bases, with 13 bases between. This CDR3 reads CASRDSAVSPLHF. CDR3 DNA sequence: TGTGCCAGCAGGGACAGTGCGGTGTCACCCCTCCACTTT. The full variable domain, rest sourced from reference TRBV2 and TRBJ1-6, is EPEVTQTPSHQVTQMGQEVILRCVPISNHLYFYWYRQILGQKVEFLVSFYNNEISEKSEIFDDQFSVERPDGSNFTLKIRSTKLEDSAMYFCASRDSAVSPLHFGNGTRLTVT.

This sequence joins TRBV7-2 and TRBJ2-3; TRBD2 is a possible D gene (6 bases). Trimming stripped 5 bases from V and 11 bases from J, with 11 bases between. Germline CDR1 and CDR2: SGHTA and FQGNSA. This CDR3 is built from 11 residues. The CDR3 here is CASSLGGVQYF. The CDR3 DNA is TGTGCCAGCAGCCTCGGAGGGGTGCAGTATTTT.

The chain joins TRBV13 to TRBJ2-7, with D possibly matching TRBD2 (5 bases). Trimming removed 2 bases from V and 3 bases from J, with 14 bases in between. The CDR3 extends over 15 amino acids. Germline V gene sequence: CDR1 PRHDT, CDR2 FYEKMQ (reference sequence). The CDR3 sequence is CASSLPKFGNYEQYF. CDR3 DNA: TGTGCCAGCAGCTTACCAAAATTCGGGAACTACGAGCAGTACTTC.